A single T cell receptor (beta chain) is shown here with its context. It has no known antigen specificity. Base qualities were left out, and no much larger clone turns up one base away. To be included, a participant needed at least one PBMC sample from before ART initiation plus at least two post-ART samples. Every participant with HIV received treatment in the United States of America. Cryopreserved samples of about 0.9-11 million PBMC were thawed and washed before DNA extraction. At the time of the earliest PBMC sample, participants with HIV were aged between about 20 and 60 years. PBMC samples were contributed by each participant from 1-4 timepoints before ART initiation and 2-8 timepoints after ART initiation, with a median of 7 samples. For every participant, serial HIV viral load, CD4+ T-cell count, ART history and demographic data were obtained. Genomic DNA was extracted from unsorted PBMC with a Qiagen kit on a QIAcube, with processing performed in batches of 12 samples.

Sequences SGHVS (CDR1) and FNYEAQ (CDR2) are obtained from the germline V gene. V lost 2 bases and J lost 1 base; the stretch between them is 9 bases long. The CDR3 starts with the cysteine, ends with the phenylalanine, and has 14 residues. The kept DNA is CDR3 alone, 42 bases in frame from the first base. The immunoSEQ hsTCRB v3.0 assay was used at survey level resolution for TRB variable region sequencing. The targeted TRB sequencing depth was 40,000-50,000 T-cell genomes per sample. An Illumina MiSeq with a v3 150-cycle kit was used to sequence the pooled TRB libraries. Turning to the authors' computational methods: Analysis of repertoires was carried out in R inside a reproducible Nextflow workflow spanning QC, data transformation and analysis. LymphoSeq2, an R package for exploring AIRR-Seq data, was used to implement custom analyses. Several samples that yielded fewer than 5000 total TRB sequences were excluded, so that 200 or so HIV repertoires were analyzed. Of the approximately 190 retained HIV repertoires, about 60 were collected before and roughly 130 after ART initiation. Repertoires were downsampled to 5000 TRB nucleotide sequences, and summary statistics were averaged over 100 downsampling iterations. Only TRB sequences with CDR3 regions of at least seven amino acids were retained for analysis. Two measures captured diversity: a Shannon entropy-derived clonality score and the Gini coefficient. In the repertoire networks, any two of the top 5000 CDR3 amino acid sequences were linked whenever the two sequences differed by an edit distance of one. Antigen specificity groups and MHC restriction were predicted for TRB CDR3 amino acid sequences with GLIPH2. To flag known associations with CMV, EBV, HIV or tissue antigens, CDR3 amino acid sequences were compared against VDJdb and McPAS-TCR. Pre-ART, post-ART and control groups were compared with Wilcoxon signed-rank tests and Holm-Bonferroni correction. TCRdb provides this immuneACCESS table in a form limited to in-frame rearrangements. Some clones are lacking; in checked studies, under half of them reflect an unresolved V gene, and why the rest are absent is not known. D and trimming come from the DNA, and the V and J calls and clone size come from that table. The sample yields some 25,000 clones; around four fifths were counted once. The top ten constitute over 13% of the sample.

These data are taken from a study of long-term antiretroviral therapy in people with HIV (dated by TCRdb to between 2021 and 2022). Looking at the study overall: The earliest samples were collected approximately a decade before the 2015 WHO recommendation for immediate ART, a period when ART was typically delayed until CD4 counts fell. Whether ART initiation and durable HIV suppression were associated with changes in peripheral blood TRB repertoire composition and diversity was tested in a retrospective serial study. The cohort contributed about 200 cryopreserved PBMC samples from around 30 adults with confirmed HIV infection, collected serially over a mean of approximately six years (range 1-12). Among the 30 to 35 participants with HIV, eleven were female. No cross-contamination during QIAcube processing was shown when test extractions of a monoclonal T-cell line were performed alongside approximately 32 polyclonal samples. Results the study describes overall, beyond this receptor: Inferences about post-ART repertoire changes are limited because no data were available on ART adherence, viral resistance or therapy changes. The repertoire was dominated across all time points by expanded TRB clones identified before ART initiation, although this dominance was seen to fluctuate and to decrease in many PLHIV after ART. Because cell numbers in pre-ART samples were limited, unsorted PBMC were profiled instead of sorted CD4+ and CD8+ T cells. Compared with controls, HIV repertoires had narrower CDR3 length ranges, and the network structure pointed to an antigen-experienced repertoire that shifted only slightly toward naive after ART. A significant increase in TRB diversity was found to be associated with ART initiation, although TRB diversity was observed to remain significantly below that of transplant donor controls even after long-term ART. Owing to limited PBMC availability, only the TCR beta chain was sequenced, without alpha chain pairing. The samples span the years 2004 to 2017, and the ART regimens used at that time may not be as effective as current regimens.

The sequences come from unsorted PBMCs, collected around 4.2 years after starting antiretroviral therapy. This TCR derives from a man aged 30 to 45 with HIV. The sequence links TRBV7-6 to TRBJ2-7, with a weak D call of TRBD2 (5 bases match). The CDR3: CASSLNTGSYEQYF. The DNA is TGTGCCAGCAGCTTAAACACGGGATCCTACGAGCAGTACTTC.